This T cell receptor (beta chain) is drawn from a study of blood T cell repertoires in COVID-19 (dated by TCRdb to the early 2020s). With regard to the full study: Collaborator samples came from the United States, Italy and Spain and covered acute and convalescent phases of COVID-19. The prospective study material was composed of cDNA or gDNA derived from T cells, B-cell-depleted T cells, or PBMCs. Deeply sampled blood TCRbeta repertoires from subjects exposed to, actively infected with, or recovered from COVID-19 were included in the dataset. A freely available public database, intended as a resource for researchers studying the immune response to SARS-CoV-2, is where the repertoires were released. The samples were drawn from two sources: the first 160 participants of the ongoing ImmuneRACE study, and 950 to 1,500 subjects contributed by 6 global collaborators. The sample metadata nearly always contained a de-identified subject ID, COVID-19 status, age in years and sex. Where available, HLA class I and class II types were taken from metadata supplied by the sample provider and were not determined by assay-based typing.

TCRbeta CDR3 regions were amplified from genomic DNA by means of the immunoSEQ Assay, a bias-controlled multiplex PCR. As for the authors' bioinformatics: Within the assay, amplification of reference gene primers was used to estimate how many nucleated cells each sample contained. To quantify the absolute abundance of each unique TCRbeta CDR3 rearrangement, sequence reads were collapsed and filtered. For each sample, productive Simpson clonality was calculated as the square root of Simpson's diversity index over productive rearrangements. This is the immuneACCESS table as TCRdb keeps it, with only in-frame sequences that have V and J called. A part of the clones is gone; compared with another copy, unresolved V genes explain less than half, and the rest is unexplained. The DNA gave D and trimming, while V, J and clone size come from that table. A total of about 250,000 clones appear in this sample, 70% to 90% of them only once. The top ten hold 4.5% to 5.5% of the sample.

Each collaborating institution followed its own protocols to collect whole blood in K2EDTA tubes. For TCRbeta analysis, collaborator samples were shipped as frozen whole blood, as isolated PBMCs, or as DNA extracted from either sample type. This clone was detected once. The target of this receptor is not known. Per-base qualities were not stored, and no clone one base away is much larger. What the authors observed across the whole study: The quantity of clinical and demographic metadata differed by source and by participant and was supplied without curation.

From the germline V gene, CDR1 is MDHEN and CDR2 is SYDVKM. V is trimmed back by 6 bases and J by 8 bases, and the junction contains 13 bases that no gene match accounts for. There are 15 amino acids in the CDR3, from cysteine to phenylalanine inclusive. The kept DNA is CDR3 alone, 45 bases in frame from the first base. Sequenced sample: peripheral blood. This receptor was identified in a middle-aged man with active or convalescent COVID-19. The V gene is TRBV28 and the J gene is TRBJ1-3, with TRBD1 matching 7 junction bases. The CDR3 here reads CASREIGTVIDTIYF. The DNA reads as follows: TGTGCCAGCAGGGAAATAGGGACAGTAATTGACACCATATATTTT.